The clone carrying this TCR beta chain has just a few counts. Antigen unknown. One entry per CDR3 protein, called by TCRdb with MiXCR from the RT-PCR reads. There are approximately 490,000 distinct CDR3 sequences in the sample; around 7.7% occur only once, and roughly 13% lies in the top ten. V dropped 6 bases and J dropped 2 bases, with 15 bases sitting between them. The CDR3 covers 15 residues. This sample is part of a study of response to subunit inactivated influenza vaccine. Whole-study results and caveats: Researchers suggested that each seasonal influenza vaccination recruits few new T cells.

The TCR was taken from a man aged 50 to 69 who received an inactivated influenza vaccine. The sample was PBMCs from blood, taken roughly 24 months after vaccination. The J gene is TRBJ2-3, the V gene TRBV12-3 or TRBV12-4, with no clear D. CDR3 DNA sequence: TGTGCCAGCAGCCCCTCGGGTCGAGACACAGATACGCAGTATTTT. As protein: CASSPSGRDTDTQYF.